The present T cell receptor beta chain was sequenced within a study of blood T cell repertoires in COVID-19. In the original workflow: Estimation of nucleated cell counts relied on the amplification of reference gene primers. Only in-frame clones appear in the TCRdb table, and some are missing; sequencing was by immunoSEQ multiplex PCR. That table supplies the V and J calls and clone size; D and trimming were determined from the DNA. The sample carries some 150,000 clones, approximately 80% recorded once. This clone was seen a single time. The V and J ends lost 0 bases and 4 bases, in that order; junction bases with no gene match: 5. The CDR3 has 15 amino acids. Germline CDR1 reads SGHRS; CDR2 reads YFSETQ.

The sample consisted of PBMCs or T cells enriched from blood (not recorded which). The chain combines TRBV5-1 with TRBJ2-5, with TRBD1 matching 8 bases. This TCR derives from a woman between 18 and 30 years old who had been exposed to COVID-19. CDR3 sequence reads: CASSLEGQVGETQYF. The CDR3 bases are TGCGCCAGCAGCTTGGAGGGACAGGTCGGAGAGACCCAGTACTTC.